This TCR beta chain was recorded in a study of early T cells in non-severe SARS-CoV-2 infection. The V and J ends lost 1 base and 4 bases, in that order; junction bases with no gene match: 3. This CDR3 is 15 amino acids long. Germline CDR1 MGHRA, CDR2 YSYEKL. Worth noting for this clonotype: Its cognate antigen is unknown.

General study points: Matches to VDJdb favored anti-spike CD8 responses and missed private and CD4 specificities.

As part of library construction, unique molecular identifiers were attached to individual cDNA molecules. MiXCR, applied by TCRdb to the 5' RACE reads, yields one record per CDR3 protein. The sample lists tens of thousands of distinct CDR3 sequences, 15% occurring once. The gene calls are TRBV4-1 and TRBJ2-2, with 7 bases matching TRBD1. Sequencing input: whole blood. This receptor was taken from an adult who was a healthcare worker with PCR-confirmed SARS-CoV-2 infection or an uninfected control (not recorded which). Written as DNA, the CDR3 is TGCGCCAGCAGCCAAGTGGGACAGCGCACCGGGGAGCTGTTTTTT. Protein sequence: CASSQVGQRTGELFF.